The next 26 T cell receptor beta chains were all read from a single sample in a study of cytomegalovirus exposure and HLA in healthy donors. The PCR ran on 60 Vbeta and 13 Jbeta primers. TCRdb's table, derived via immunoSEQ multiplex PCR, lists solely in-frame clones and lacks some. The sample includes 150,000 or so clones, over 75% of them seen just once. The sample taken for sequencing was PBMCs. The receptors shown here come from a man aged 45 to 65 in good health and CMV-seropositive.

The chain links TRBV7-8 to TRBJ2-7, with 13 positions matching TRBD2. After removal of 2 bases from V and 3 bases from J, the junction contained 16 bases not matched to a gene. CDR1 and CDR2 (germline): SGHVS, FQNEAQ. This CDR3 has 20 amino acids. The CDR3, as DNA: TGTGCCAGCAGCTTAAAAAAAGAAACTAGCGGGGGGGCCAACAACTACGAGCAGTACTTC. This encodes CASSLKKETSGGANNYEQYF.

The rearrangement uses TRBV2 and TRBJ1-1; the match to TRBD1 covers 7 bases. Per the germline V gene, CDR1 is SNHLY and CDR2 is FYNNEI. This CDR3 contains 14 residues. With 5 bases clipped from V and 1 base from J, the junction kept 4 bases outside the gene matches. The CDR3 DNA reads TGTGCCAGCAGTACACAGGGGCGGAACACTGAAGCTTTCTTT. Translated, it gives CASSTQGRNTEAFF.

J is TRBJ2-4 and V is TRBV4-1; TRBD2 matches 7 bases. CDR1 is MGHRA and CDR2 is YSYEKL in the germline V gene. The CDR3 loop spans 16 amino acids. J lost 2 bases, V lost 0 bases, and 4 bases had no gene match. The CDR3 sequence is CASSQDSGGPKNIQYF. The CDR3 DNA reads TGCGCCAGCAGCCAAGATTCGGGGGGTCCCAAAAACATTCAGTACTTC.

This sequence joins TRBV2 and TRBJ1-5, with a possible D match to TRBD1 (6 bases). Trimming cost V 7 bases and J 6 bases, with 13 bases left between them. Germline V gene lookup returns CDR1 SNHLY and CDR2 FYNNEI. The CDR3 has 13 residues. Here the CDR3 DNA reads TGTGCCAGCACCACAGGGTGGGCTCAGCCCCAGCATTTT. This codes for CASTTGWAQPQHF.

This chain connects TRBV7-3 to TRBJ2-2; D remains ambiguous. V was shortened by 4 bases and J by 7 bases, with 13 bases between the two germline ends. The length of the CDR3 is 14 residues. Germline CDR1 SGHTA, CDR2 FQGTGA. CDR3 residues: CASSSKPSSGELFF. In nucleotides, the CDR3 is TGTGCCAGCAGCTCCAAACCCTCTAGCGGGGAGCTGTTTTTT.

This rearrangement joins TRBV28 to TRBJ1-1, with 8 bases aligning to TRBD1. The germline V gene has CDR1 MDHEN and CDR2 SYDVKM. The CDR3 sequence is 14 residues long. The junction had 3 bases not matched to a gene; V was cut back by 6 bases and J by 0 bases. CDR3 in DNA: TGTGCCAGCAGAACAGGGGGGGTGAACACTGAAGCTTTCTTT. This sequence encodes CASRTGGVNTEAFF.

The V call is TRBV19, the J call TRBJ2-3; D perhaps matches TRBD1 (6 bases). CDR1 is LNHDA, CDR2 SQIVND, per germline (reference sequence). CDR3 length: 14 residues. The V gene lost 5 bases and the J gene lost 2 bases, with 11 bases spanning the gap. The CDR3: CASSVDSHTDTQYF. The CDR3 DNA follows: TGTGCCAGTAGTGTGGACAGCCACACAGATACGCAGTATTTT. Full variable domain (outside the CDR3, taken from reference TRBV19 and TRBJ2-3): DGGITQSPKYLFRKEGQNVTLSCEQNLNHDAMYWYRQDPGQGLRLIYYSQIVNDFQKGDIAEGYSVSREKKESFPLTVTSAQKNPTAFYLCASSVDSHTDTQYFGPGTRLTVL.

In regard to this clone: This CDR3 is also generated by other DNA sequences in the sample. V gene TRBV28 combines with J gene TRBJ2-1, with 9 bases that match TRBD2. In germline, CDR1 is MDHEN, CDR2 SYDVKM. The CDR3 has 15 amino acids. V lost 3 bases and J lost 4; bases outside the gene matches: 4. The DNA for the CDR3 is TGTGCCAGCAGTTTGGCGGGAGGGCCTTACAATGAGCAGTTCTTC. Its protein product is CASSLAGGPYNEQFF.

This chain connects TRBV11-2 to TRBJ1-2, with 11 bases aligning to TRBD1. The V gene end was trimmed by 5 bases and the J gene end by 4 bases; junction bases not matched to a gene: 6. Germline-derived CDR1 and CDR2 are SGHAT and FQNNGV. The CDR3 extends over 15 amino acids. CDR3 nucleotide sequence: TGTGCCAGCAGCCCAGGGGGACAGGGGGTCTATGGCTACACCTTC. It codes for CASSPGGQGVYGYTF.

This chain links TRBV4-3 with TRBJ2-1, with D perhaps matching TRBD2 (7 bases). Germline V gives CDR1 LGHNA, CDR2 YSLEER. This CDR3 spans 17 amino acids. V lost 0 bases and J lost 6, with 18 bases in between. The CDR3 protein is CASSQEGGGRGANEQFF. The DNA of the CDR3 is TGCGCCAGCAGCCAAGAGGGAGGGGGGAGGGGAGCCAATGAGCAGTTCTTC.

CDR3 DNA sequence: TGTGCCAGCAGGACCCCCAAGGACAACATGAACACTGAAGCTTTCTTT. Its translation: CASRTPKDNMNTEAFF. The chain employs TRBV28 and TRBJ1-1; possibly TRBD1 for D (5 bases). Germline V lookup: CDR1 MDHEN, CDR2 SYDVKM. The CDR3 has 16 residues. Trimming shortened V by 6 bases and J by 0 bases, and 17 bases separated the two germline ends.

The gene calls are TRBV2 and TRBJ1-2; tentative D call: TRBD1 (5 bases). CDR3 length: 13 residues. Trimming took 2 bases from V and 6 from J, leaving 10 bases between them. Germline CDR1 SNHLY, CDR2 FYNNEI. CDR3 nucleotide sequence: TGTGCCAGCAGTGAACAGGGTTGGAATGGCTACACCTTC. Protein sequence: CASSEQGWNGYTF.

V and J are TRBV6-1 and TRBJ2-3, with D possibly being TRBD2 (6 bases). The V and J ends lost 1 base and 1 base respectively, with 27 bases between them. This CDR3 has 21 residues. Germline CDR1 is MNHNS and CDR2 is SASEGT. CDR3 protein: CASSEGKSEGTGDWRTDTQYF. The CDR3 DNA is TGTGCCAGCAGTGAAGGAAAGTCGGAGGGAACCGGAGATTGGCGCACAGATACGCAGTATTTT.

V gene TRBV5-1 combines with J gene TRBJ1-4, with D maybe TRBD1 (5 bases). Trimming left V 6 bases short and J 0 bases short, with 9 bases between. The CDR3 is 14 amino acids. Per germline, CDR1 SGHRS and CDR2 YFSETQ. CDR3 nucleotide sequence: TGCGCCAGCACCCCAGGGACAACTAATGAAAAACTGTTTTTT. This gives the protein CASTPGTTNEKLFF.

The V call is TRBV7-2, the J call TRBJ1-2, with 8 bases identical to TRBD1. Germline CDR1 is SGHTA and CDR2 is FQGNSA. This CDR3 is built from 15 residues. J gave up 4 bases and V 5 bases, and 9 bases lay outside the gene matches. The CDR3 loop reads CASSPASRGPYGYTF. The DNA for the CDR3 is TGTGCCAGCAGCCCCGCGAGCAGGGGGCCCTATGGCTACACCTTC.

The gene calls are TRBV4-1 and TRBJ2-7; no clear D. V dropped 1 base and J dropped 0 bases, with 16 bases sitting between them. The CDR3 consists of 17 residues. CDR1 is MGHRA, CDR2 YSYEKL, per germline. The CDR3 coding sequence is TGCGCCAGCAGCCAAGTAGACTCAAGCCCAAGCTCCTACGAGCAGTACTTC. Encoded protein: CASSQVDSSPSSYEQYF.

In its sample, this clone was seen a few times. V is TRBV6-1 and J is TRBJ2-7; a weak D match, TRBD2 (5 bases). V lost 4 bases and J lost 0, with 16 bases in between. Germline-derived CDR1 and CDR2 are MNHNS and SASEGT. This CDR3 is built from 16 residues. Written as DNA, the CDR3 is TGTGCCAGCAGTGTATCGGCGGGCACAAGCTCCTACGAGCAGTACTTC. Translating it yields CASSVSAGTSSYEQYF.

The rearrangement uses TRBV7-8 and TRBJ2-7; D gene unclear. The length of the CDR3 is 15 residues. V lost 6 bases, J lost 2 bases, and 17 bases lay in between. Germline V lookup: CDR1 SGHVS, CDR2 FQNEAQ. The CDR3 bases are TGTGCCAGCAGTATATCGCTACAGTTCACCTACGAGCAGTACTTC. The encoded protein is CASSISLQFTYEQYF. Full variable domain (outside the CDR3, taken from reference TRBV7-8 and TRBJ2-7): GAGVSQSPRYKVAKRGQDVALRCDPISGHVSLFWYQQALGQGPEFLTYFQNEAQLDKSGLPSDRFFAERPEGSVSTLKIQRTQQEDSAVYLCASSISLQFTYEQYFGPGTRLTVT.

The genes are TRBV7-6 and TRBJ2-7, with D possibly being TRBD2 (6 bases). CDR3 length: 10 amino acids. Germline CDR1 reads SGHVS; CDR2 reads FNYEAQ. V was clipped by 7 bases and J by 12 bases, with 13 bases between them. CDR3 coding DNA: TGTGCCAGCATCCCCAGGGACTCGTACTTC. As protein: CASIPRDSYF.

J is TRBJ2-7 and V is TRBV7-2; the D gene is possibly TRBD2 (7 bases). The CDR3 length is 15 residues. Trimming removed 5 bases from V and 3 bases from J, with 17 bases in between. CDR1 SGHTA and CDR2 FQGNSA come from the germline V gene. CDR3: CASSPEQGGNYEQYF. The CDR3 DNA is TGTGCCAGCAGCCCTGAACAGGGAGGGAACTACGAGCAGTACTTC.

The chain has TRBV30 and TRBJ2-5, with D possibly TRBD2 on 5 matching bases. The germline V gene encodes CDR1 GTSNPN and CDR2 SVGIG (reference sequence). The CDR3 contains 16 residues. Deletions cut 6 bases from V and 0 bases from J, with 20 bases between. DNA of the CDR3: TGTGCCTGCTCACCGGGCCGAGGAGGTTACCAAGAGACCCAGTACTTC. As protein: CACSPGRGGYQETQYF.

The genes are TRBV4-2 and TRBJ2-1, with 7 bases fitting TRBD1. Germline-derived CDR1 and CDR2 are LGHNA and YNFKEQ. After removal of 1 base from V and 12 bases from J, the junction contained 6 bases not matched to a gene. This CDR3 region has 13 residues. CDR3 protein: CASSQALYRGQFF. The CDR3 nucleotides are TGTGCCAGCAGCCAAGCCCTTTACAGGGGGCAGTTCTTC.

This chain links TRBV5-1 with TRBJ1-6; D may be TRBD1 (5 bases). Germline assignment: CDR1 SGHRS and CDR2 YFSETQ. Deletions cut 5 bases from V and 10 bases from J, with 13 bases between. This CDR3 contains 13 residues. The CDR3 loop reads CASRGEVGSPLHF. CDR3 nucleotides: TGCGCCAGCAGGGGGGAGGTAGGATCACCCCTCCACTTT.

The chain joins TRBV7-2 to TRBJ2-1; no clear D. Germline CDR1 reads SGHTA; CDR2 reads FQGNSA. The CDR3 length is 14 residues. V gave up 4 bases and J gave up 0 bases, with 7 bases separating them. The CDR3 here is CASSSPSSYNEQFF. In nucleotides, the CDR3 is TGTGCCAGCAGCTCCCCCAGCTCCTACAATGAGCAGTTCTTC.

The V and J genes are TRBV27 and TRBJ1-2; D not certain. Germline CDR1 and CDR2: MNHEY and SMNVEV (reference sequence). Trimming pared 0 bases from V and 5 bases from J, leaving 10 bases between. This CDR3 comprises 14 residues. CDR3 coding DNA: TGTGCCAGCAGTTTATCGAGGGTACGGTATGGCTACACCTTC. This codes for CASSLSRVRYGYTF.

The chain has TRBV4-2 and TRBJ2-3; 14 bases match TRBD2. V gave up 3 bases and J gave up 2 bases; unmatched junction bases: 1. The CDR3 length is 16 residues. Per the germline V gene, CDR1 is LGHNA and CDR2 is YNFKEQ. CDR3 coding DNA: TGTGCCAGCAGCCAGACTAGCGGGAGGGACACAGATACGCAGTATTTT. It encodes CASSQTSGRDTDTQYF.